The present entry profiles one T cell receptor (beta chain) with its context. What it binds is unknown. The CDR3 contains 19 residues. Trimming cost V 0 bases and J 0 bases; bases outside gene matches: 8. Unique molecular identifiers tagged the TCRbeta library. Using its own MiXCR run on the PCR reads, TCRdb lists one record per CDR3 protein. The sample yields a few hundred thousand distinct CDR3 sequences, approximately 13% seen once. The data originate from a study of T-cell reconstitution after alpha-beta-depleted transplantation in children. Study-level results: A year post-transplant, T-cell counts and diversity derived mostly from newly produced T cells.

The source material was PBMCs, mostly from graft donor cells, sampled 360 days after TCRalphabeta/CD19-depleted stem cell transplant. The chain recombines TRBV23-1 with TRBJ2-3; 11 bases map to TRBD2. TRBV23-1 is an ORF for which the function is uncertain. This TCR was recovered from a male patient between 10 and 17 years old who had a stem cell transplant for acute myeloid leukemia, so the T cells may come from the graft donor. Written as DNA, the CDR3 is TGCGCCAGCAGTCAATCCAGTATGGGACTAGCGGTTAGCACAGATACGCAGTATTTT. Protein sequence: CASSQSSMGLAVSTDTQYF.